A selection of T cell receptor beta chains follows, all from one sample in a study of T cell clonotyping in hematopoietic cell transplantation. Only in-frame clones appear in the TCRdb table, and some are missing; sequencing was by immunoSEQ multiplex PCR. The sample has 9,000 or so clones; around 97% are singletons. Source: peripheral blood mononuclear cells, taken 100 days after allogeneic stem cell transplant. All receptors come from a male patient aged 60 to 75 who had an allogeneic stem cell transplant from a related donor, so the T cells may come from the graft donor. Some clones in this sample may be carry-over from other donors' samples. CDR3s include the opening cysteine and the closing phenylalanine or tryptophan. Each record gives: clone size, D gene, V gene, CDR3 protein. D genes are given only for firm matches. Where a row states a size, it is once, few, many or the class of an expanded clone; other rows omit it.

- - TRBV20-1 CSARGAHEQYF
- - TRBV29-1 CSVALTANYGYTF
- - TRBV30 CAWSGTGNSPLHF
- - TRBV15 CATSRDRQGSVQYF
- TRBD2 TRBV28 CASSAGGIYEQYF
- TRBD2 TRBV4-2 CASSRDSGGGYEQYF
- - TRBV7-6 CASSFRVFTSSGNTIYF
- - TRBV30 CAWTASTDTQYF
- - TRBV7-9 CASSLDRGRQGYTF
- - TRBV28 CASSAPGGAGQPQHF
- - TRBV2 CACKGGGTMNSPLHF
- TRBD2 TRBV30 CAWSLAGGHEQFF
- TRBD2 TRBV6-5 CASSRLAGGQETQYF
- - TRBV7-6 CASSQNQGSGEKLFF
- - TRBV7-8 CASSAGPLNSPLHF
- TRBD1 TRBV4-1 CASSRDRGSSNQPQHF
- - TRBV19 CASSIATGTNEKLFF
- - TRBV6-6 CASRDMNYGYTF
- TRBD1 TRBV25-1 CASSQQGDTGELFF
- TRBD1 TRBV28 CASSLGQGLVGGYTF
- TRBD2 TRBV29-1 CSVEDPRTSSYNEQFF
- - TRBV6-1 CASSEPGRKTYEQYF
- - TRBV11-2 CASSQTADGGELFF
- - TRBV2 CASNRGGYEQYF
- - TRBV30 CAWRAGLTDTQYF
- - TRBV29-1 CSVEAGESYGYTF
once - TRBV9 CASSVGVGYTEAFF
- - TRBV5-1 CASSLGQAVTEAFF
- - TRBV11-1 CASSLELNTEAFF
- TRBD2 TRBV5-1 CASSNSPSGGAGEQFF
- TRBD2 TRBV19 CASPLAGGLQETQYF
once - TRBV5-1 CASSFSGANTGELFF
- - TRBV4-1 CASSQAVDYEQYF
- - TRBV5-4 CASSSGYGYTF
- - TRBV27 CASSPVGARTEAFF
- - TRBV6-5 CASSRASPNTGELFF
- - TRBV2 CASKEGTYWGYTF
- TRBD1 TRBV7-2 CASRPGTVREQYF
- - TRBV28 CASSVPGGTFGYTF
- - TRBV6-1 CASSARQGDTEAFF
- - TRBV7-8 CASSLYMRGSDTQYF
- - TRBV29-1 CSDRDRTDTQYF
- - TRBV6-1 CASSVGPTTYEQYF
- - TRBV5-4 CASSLEEVQYF